The rows below give T cell receptor beta chains drawn from one sample of a study of blood T cell repertoires in COVID-19. Some clones are missing from TCRdb's copy, which holds only in-frame ones; the method was immunoSEQ multiplex PCR. The table lists roughly 290,000 clones, about 89% of them singletons, with around 0.8% in the top ten. Sequenced input: peripheral blood. These receptors originate from a man aged 25 to 45 with acute or convalescent COVID-19. Each CDR3 is given with its conserved first and last residue. A D gene is named only where the DNA matches it firmly. Size tells how often a clone was seen (once, few, many) or the class of an expanded clone, and some rows leave it out.

d_call	clone_size	j_call	v_call	cdr3_aa	cdr3_nt
TRBD2	.	TRBJ2-1	TRBV24-1	CATSDVLADSSYNEQFF	TGTGCCACCAGTGATGTCCTAGCGGATAGCTCCTACAATGAGCAGTTCTTC
TRBD1	.	TRBJ2-3	TRBV4-1	CASSQPDRFSTDTQYF	TGCGCCAGCAGCCAACCGGACAGGTTCAGCACAGATACGCAGTATTTT
.	.	TRBJ1-3	TRBV25-1	CASSRRGGNTIYF	TGTGCCAGCAGTCGTAGGGGTGGAAACACCATATATTTT
.	few	TRBJ1-3	TRBV30	CAWTGDSGNTIYF	TGTGCCTGGACGGGGGACTCTGGAAACACCATATATTTT
TRBD1	.	TRBJ1-1	TRBV4-2	CASSQGWDREWTEAFF	TGTGCCAGCAGCCAAGGTTGGGACAGGGAGTGGACTGAAGCTTTCTTT
TRBD2	.	TRBJ2-7	TRBV4-1	CASSQKQKIAGQYF	TGCGCCAGCAGCCAAAAGCAGAAGATAGCGGGGCAGTACTTC
TRBD2	once	TRBJ2-3	TRBV5-1	CASSWGTSGSGLGGTDTQYF	TGCGCCAGCAGCTGGGGGACTAGCGGGAGTGGCTTGGGTGGCACAGATACGCAGTATTTT
.	.	TRBJ2-6	TRBV28	CASSLKGPRGANVLTF	TGTGCCAGCAGTTTAAAAGGTCCGCGGGGGGCCAACGTCCTGACTTTC
TRBD2	.	TRBJ2-3	TRBV30	CAWSPGLAATDTQYF	TGTGCCTGGAGTCCGGGACTAGCGGCCACAGATACGCAGTATTTT
TRBD2	.	TRBJ2-3	TRBV3-1/TRBV3-2	CASRTSGWTDTQYF	TGTGCCAGCAGGACTAGCGGGTGGACAGATACGCAGTATTTT
TRBD1	.	TRBJ2-7	TRBV5-1	CASSLTSGTGVYEQYF	TGCGCCAGCAGCTTGACGTCCGGGACAGGGGTATACGAGCAGTACTTC
.	.	TRBJ2-7	TRBV2	CATNVGQNEQYF	TGTGCCACAAACGTTGGACAGAACGAGCAGTACTTC
TRBD1	.	TRBJ1-4	TRBV6-6	CASSLQGMDEKLFF	TGTGCCAGCAGTTTACAGGGGATGGATGAAAAACTGTTTTTT
.	.	TRBJ1-2	TRBV28	CASSTSGYASDGYTF	TGTGCCAGCAGTACCTCGGGTTACGCTTCGGATGGCTACACCTTC
.	.	TRBJ2-5	TRBV29-1	CSVDSEPETQYF	TGCAGCGTTGATTCAGAACCAGAGACCCAGTACTTC
TRBD1	.	TRBJ1-1	TRBV18	CASSPREQGARTEAFF	TGTGCCAGCTCACCCCGTGAACAGGGGGCGAGAACTGAAGCTTTCTTT
.	.	TRBJ2-3	TRBV2	CASSERAGSSTQYF	TGTGCCAGCAGTGAAAGGGCGGGGTCTTCTACGCAGTATTTT
TRBD1	once	TRBJ2-6	TRBV7-2	CASSLLIGGQGVGANVLTF	TGTGCCAGCAGCTTATTAATTGGGGGACAGGGAGTTGGGGCCAACGTCCTGACTTTC
TRBD2	.	TRBJ2-7	TRBV3-1/TRBV3-2	CASSQVGTSGLSYEQYF	TGTGCCAGCAGCCAAGTCGGGACTAGCGGGCTTAGCTACGAGCAGTATTTC
.	.	TRBJ1-6	TRBV13	CASSRVYNSPLHF	TGTGCCAGCAGCAGAGTTTATAATTCACCCCTCCACTTT
.	.	TRBJ2-3	TRBV5-1	CASRSGTISWRDTQYF	TGCGCCAGCAGATCGGGAACGATCTCATGGAGGGATACGCAGTATTTT
.	.	TRBJ2-2	TRBV29-1	CSVGFRQGGAGELFF	TGCAGCGTTGGTTTCAGGCAGGGAGGTGCCGGGGAGCTGTTTTTT
TRBD1	.	TRBJ2-2	TRBV18	CASSPLDRGMPGELFF	TGTGCCAGCTCACCACTGGACAGGGGGATGCCCGGGGAGCTGTTTTTT
TRBD2	.	TRBJ2-1	TRBV24-1	CATSNRLAGDHNEQFF	TGTGCCACCAGTAACAGACTAGCGGGAGACCACAATGAGCAGTTCTTC
TRBD1	.	TRBJ2-1	TRBV28	CASRSTTGGLQFF	TGTGCCAGCAGGAGTACGACAGGGGGCCTACAGTTCTTC
TRBD2	.	TRBJ2-4	TRBV11-2	CASSLPSGGYMGSNIQYF	TGTGCCAGCAGCTTACCTAGCGGTGGGTACATGGGGTCGAACATTCAGTACTTC
.	.	TRBJ2-1	TRBV11-3	CASSREGSSYNEQFF	TGTGCCAGCTCCCGCGAGGGAAGCTCCTACAATGAGCAGTTCTTC